There are many counts of the clone carrying this TCR beta chain. The antigen is not known. Amplified regions were TCR beta CDR3 sequences from RNA transcripts. First-round RT-PCR of the TCR CDR3 relied on the HTBI primer set. Using its own MiXCR run on the multiplex PCR reads, TCRdb lists one record per CDR3 protein. The table records 700,000 or so distinct CDR3 sequences, 13% to 15% of them present only once. The PBMCs were sourced from fresh peripheral blood (about 9.7 ml). This entry belongs to a study of T cells in Graves' hyperthyroidism and ophthalmopathy. The CDR3 runs 14 residues. Looked up from germline, CDR1 is ENHRY and CDR2 is SYGVKD. The J segment lost 7 bases and the V segment lost 3 bases, leaving 0 bases of the junction unmatched. Whole-study results and caveats: Peripheral blood also featured most of the thyroid clonotypes expanded above 0.001. The model anticipated ophthalmopathy a median about six months pre-onset.

Sequenced sample: blood. This chain uses TRBV10-3 with TRBJ2-2; 12 nucleotides match TRBD2. The clonotype comes from a woman between 45 and 60 years old with Graves' ophthalmopathy. The CDR3 DNA reads as TGTGCCATCAGTGAACTAGCGGGAGGCGGGGAGCTGTTTTTT. Protein: CAISELAGGGELFF.